The rows below give T cell receptor beta chains drawn from one sample of a study of cytomegalovirus exposure and HLA in healthy donors. The method was immunoSEQ multiplex PCR; TCRdb's version includes in-frame clones alone and lacks a portion of them. The sample holds around 86,000 clones, 60% to 80% seen once. The source material was PBMCs. The receptors shown here come from a female donor in good health and CMV-seronegative. The CDR3 runs from the conserved cysteine through the conserved F or W. The D gene is left open where the match is weak. Clone size, where shown, is once, few, many, or a class for clones that have expanded.

V gene: TRBV5-1; D gene: .; clone size: .; J gene: TRBJ1-1; CDR3 DNA: TGCGCCAGCAGCTTGAGACAGTCCAACACTGAAGCTTTCTTT; CDR3 protein: CASSLRQSNTEAFF
V gene: TRBV28; D gene: TRBD1; clone size: .; J gene: TRBJ2-7; CDR3 DNA: TGTGCTACTGCCGGGACAGGGGTCTACGAGCAGTACTTC; CDR3 protein: CATAGTGVYEQYF
V gene: TRBV7-9; D gene: .; clone size: .; J gene: TRBJ1-4; CDR3 DNA: TGTGCCAGCAGCCATCCGGTGGGGAGAGCTAATGAAAAACTGTTTTTT; CDR3 protein: CASSHPVGRANEKLFF
V gene: TRBV29-1; D gene: TRBD1; clone size: .; J gene: TRBJ2-5; CDR3 DNA: TGCAGCGTAGTTACAGGGGTAGTAGGAGAGACCCAGTACTTC; CDR3 protein: CSVVTGVVGETQYF
V gene: TRBV5-4; D gene: TRBD2; clone size: .; J gene: TRBJ2-5; CDR3 DNA: TGTGCCAGCAGCTCGGGACTAGCACAAGAGACCCAGTACTTC; CDR3 protein: CASSSGLAQETQYF
V gene: TRBV6-5; D gene: TRBD2; clone size: .; J gene: TRBJ2-3; CDR3 DNA: TGTGCCAGCAGCCGCCCTAGCGGAGATACGCAGTATTTT; CDR3 protein: CASSRPSGDTQYF
V gene: TRBV29-1; D gene: .; clone size: .; J gene: TRBJ2-1; CDR3 DNA: TGCAGCGTTGAAGGGTCCGACATGGTAAGCTACAATGAGCAGTTCTTC; CDR3 protein: CSVEGSDMVSYNEQFF
V gene: TRBV5-1; D gene: .; clone size: .; J gene: TRBJ1-4; CDR3 DNA: TGCGCCAGCAGCTTGGGTGGCGGCAATGAAAAACTGTTTTTT; CDR3 protein: CASSLGGGNEKLFF
V gene: TRBV7-9; D gene: TRBD1; clone size: .; J gene: TRBJ2-2; CDR3 DNA: TGTGCCAGCAGCGGACAGGGGGCCGGGGAGCTGTTTTTT; CDR3 protein: CASSGQGAGELFF
V gene: TRBV29-1; D gene: .; clone size: .; J gene: TRBJ2-1; CDR3 DNA: TGCAGCGTTGGAGCAACAGGGCCTGAGCAGTTCTTC; CDR3 protein: CSVGATGPEQFF
V gene: TRBV7-2; D gene: TRBD1; clone size: few; J gene: TRBJ2-7; CDR3 DNA: TGTGCCAGCAGCTTACAGACAGGGGAAGGCTACGAGCAGTACTTC; CDR3 protein: CASSLQTGEGYEQYF
V gene: TRBV5-1; D gene: .; clone size: .; J gene: TRBJ2-7; CDR3 DNA: TGCGCCAGCAGCGTGCGGACTTCTCGGGACGAGCAGTACTTC; CDR3 protein: CASSVRTSRDEQYF
V gene: TRBV6-6; D gene: .; clone size: .; J gene: TRBJ1-4; CDR3 DNA: TGTGCCAGCAGTTACAGGGGTAATGAAAAACTGTTTTTT; CDR3 protein: CASSYRGNEKLFF
V gene: TRBV6-5; D gene: .; clone size: .; J gene: TRBJ2-3; CDR3 DNA: TGTGCCAGCAGTTACTTGGCGGTGGGCACAGATACGCAGTATTTT; CDR3 protein: CASSYLAVGTDTQYF
V gene: TRBV4-2; D gene: .; clone size: .; J gene: TRBJ1-1; CDR3 DNA: TGTGCCAGCAGCCAAGGGGGGCAGGGTTGGACTGAAGCTTTCTTT; CDR3 protein: CASSQGGQGWTEAFF
V gene: TRBV7-2; D gene: TRBD2; clone size: .; J gene: TRBJ2-2; CDR3 DNA: TGTGCCAGCAGCCCTATGGGAGGGAGTGTTAACACCGGGGAGCTGTTTTTT; CDR3 protein: CASSPMGGSVNTGELFF
V gene: TRBV10-1; D gene: .; clone size: .; J gene: TRBJ2-7; CDR3 DNA: .; CDR3 protein: CASILDREFTYEQYF
V gene: TRBV7-2; D gene: TRBD1; clone size: .; J gene: TRBJ1-1; CDR3 DNA: TGTGCCAGCAAGTTTGGGACAGGGAGGACTGAAGCTTTCTTT; CDR3 protein: CASKFGTGRTEAFF
V gene: TRBV7-9; D gene: TRBD1; clone size: .; J gene: TRBJ2-7; CDR3 DNA: TGTGCCAGCAGCCAGGGGGAAAGAGGGGGGCAGTACTTC; CDR3 protein: CASSQGERGGQYF
V gene: TRBV15; D gene: TRBD1; clone size: .; J gene: TRBJ2-2; CDR3 DNA: TGTGCCAACGGACAGGGTAAATTTGTAGCCGGGGAGCTGTTTTTT; CDR3 protein: CANGQGKFVAGELFF